This TCR beta chain was sequenced for a study of shared clonotypes between healthy human individuals. For the study at large: Plates per donor: three CD4 naive, three CD4 memory, two CD8 naive, one CD8 memory. Study conclusions and caveats: Clonotype sharing among donors likely depends on sequencing depth. The study generally estimated greater richness for naive than memory subsets.

Genomic DNA of every subset was divided equally among multiple immunoSEQ plates. Data came from immunoSEQ multiplex PCR; TCRdb stores just in-frame clones and leaves some out. The sample comprises about 870,000 clones, 92% of which are singletons, and 24% rests with the top ten. As to this clone: The antigen is not known.

Terminally differentiated effector memory CD45RA+ cells were left out of the naive CD8 fraction, which was CD45RO-negative and positively selected for CCR7. Germline CDR1 reads MGHDK; CDR2 reads SYGVNS. Trimming left V 6 bases short and J 0 bases short, with 12 bases between. The CDR3 runs 14 residues. Sequenced: naive CD8+ T cells sorted from blood. V usage is TRBV25-1 and J usage is TRBJ2-7, with D hard to call. The sequence was collected from a man between 25 and 39 years old in good health. The CDR3 coding sequence is TGTGCCAGCAGCCCCTTGGGCAACTCCTACGAGCAGTACTTC. It yields the protein CASSPLGNSYEQYF.